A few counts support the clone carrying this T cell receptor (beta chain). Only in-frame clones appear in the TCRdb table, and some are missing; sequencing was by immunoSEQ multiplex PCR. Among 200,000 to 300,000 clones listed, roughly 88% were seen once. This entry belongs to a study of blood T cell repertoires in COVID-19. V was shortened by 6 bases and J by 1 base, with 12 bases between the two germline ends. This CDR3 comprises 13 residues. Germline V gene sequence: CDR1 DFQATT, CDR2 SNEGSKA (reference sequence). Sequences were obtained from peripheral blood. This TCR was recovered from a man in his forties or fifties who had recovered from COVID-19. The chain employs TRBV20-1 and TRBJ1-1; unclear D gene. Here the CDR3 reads CSASSGRNTEAFF. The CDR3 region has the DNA TGCAGTGCGAGTAGTGGGAGGAACACTGAAGCTTTCTTT.